The 28 T cell receptor beta chains presented below share a single source sample, sequenced in a study of cytomegalovirus exposure and HLA in healthy donors. PCR involved 60 Vbeta and 13 Jbeta primers. Produced via immunoSEQ multiplex PCR; TCRdb's table is partial and in-frame only. The sample has 120,000 to 150,000 clones; over 60% are singletons. Specimen: PBMCs. The source is a middle-aged man in good health and CMV-seropositive.

V usage is TRBV6-5 and J usage is TRBJ2-5; D is possibly TRBD1 (5 bases). Germline-derived CDR1 and CDR2 are MNHEY and SVGAGI. CDR3 length equals 16 residues. V was pared by 3 bases and J by 0 bases, with 14 bases between. The DNA of the CDR3 is TGTGCCAGCAGTTATCTTGACAGACAGTACCAAGAGACCCAGTACTTC. Residues: CASSYLDRQYQETQYF.

The V and J genes are TRBV6-6 and TRBJ1-2; D unclear. The CDR3 has 14 residues. The ends were cut back, 1 base at V and 0 bases at J, with 6 bases in the middle. CDR1 is MNHNY, CDR2 SVGAGI, per germline (reference sequence). CDR3 DNA sequence: TGTGCCAGCAGTTACTTCGAGACTAACTATGGCTACACCTTC. Translating it yields CASSYFETNYGYTF.

The chain employs TRBV19 and TRBJ1-2; D is uncertain. V lost 1 base and J 4 bases, leaving 7 bases between the germline ends. Germline V CDR1 and CDR2: LNHDA, SQIVND (reference sequence). CDR3 length equals 13 residues. The CDR3 sequence is CASSIGQSYGYTF. CDR3 in DNA: TGTGCCAGTAGTATAGGTCAGTCCTATGGCTACACCTTC.

V gene TRBV7-6 combines with J gene TRBJ1-6; unclear D gene. CDR3 size: 14 residues. Trimming took 0 bases from V and 8 from J, leaving 8 bases between them. Germline CDR1 and CDR2: SGHVS and FNYEAQ. The CDR3: CASSLAGIHSPLHF. In DNA, the CDR3 is TGTGCCAGCAGCTTAGCTGGCATACATTCACCCCTCCACTTT.

The V and J genes are TRBV7-2 and TRBJ1-5; TRBD1 agrees at 9 bases. This CDR3 is 16 amino acids long. Germline V gene data show CDR1 as SGHTA and CDR2 as FQGNSA. The ends lost 6 bases at V and 5 bases at J; junction bases unmatched: 11. CDR3 in DNA: TGTGCCAGCAGTTTGCTCGGGACAGGGCAGGATCAGCCCCAGCATTTT. Translation: CASSLLGTGQDQPQHF.

The genes are TRBV27 and TRBJ2-7; D unresolved. The length of the CDR3 is 12 residues. The germline gives CDR1 MNHEY, CDR2 SMNVEV (reference sequence). Trimming removed 6 bases at V and 0 bases at J, with 6 bases between. The CDR3 spells CASSPSSYEQYF. CDR3 nucleotide sequence: TGTGCCAGCAGCCCTAGCTCCTACGAGCAGTACTTC.

The gene calls are TRBV7-3 and TRBJ2-1, with D tentatively TRBD2 (6 bases). The CDR3 is 20 residues long. Trimming left V 2 bases short and J 8 bases short, with 31 bases between. Per germline, CDR1 SGHTA and CDR2 FQGTGA. The CDR3, as DNA: TGTGCCAGCAGCTTATTCCGATCAACGTGGGATACCGGGGGAGGCCATGAGCAGTTCTTC. This encodes CASSLFRSTWDTGGGHEQFF.

The V gene is TRBV6-5, the J gene TRBJ2-7; no clear D. The CDR3 runs 15 residues. With 0 bases removed from V and 6 bases from J, the gap between germline ends came to 15 bases. CDR1 MNHEY and CDR2 SVGAGI come from the germline V gene. The CDR3 spells CASSYSIAVSTEQYF. The CDR3 DNA sequence: TGTGCCAGCAGTTACTCGATTGCGGTTTCCACCGAGCAGTACTTC.

Concerning this clone: The junction shows a germline mismatch at one end, possibly a read error. V is TRBV7-9 and J is TRBJ1-1, with D uncertain. Germline V gene data show CDR1 as SEHNR and CDR2 as FQNEAQ (reference sequence). The CDR3 consists of 13 residues. CDR3 loop: CSSSLVQYTEAFF. The CDR3 DNA reads as TGTTCCAGCAGCTTAGTGCAGTACACTGAAGCTTTCTTT. The full variable domain, in which reference TRBV7-9 and TRBJ1-1 provide the parts outside the CDR3, is DTGVSQNPRHKITKRGQNVTFRCDPISEHNRLYWYRQTLGQGPEFLTYFQNEAQLEKSRLLSDRFSAERPKGSFSTLEIQRTEQGDSAMYLCSSSLVQYTEAFFGQGTRLTVV.

The rearrangement links TRBV7-3 to TRBJ2-4; TRBD2 matches 11 bases. Germline lookup yields CDR1 SGHTA and CDR2 FQGTGA. There are 16 residues in the CDR3. The ends lost 5 bases at V and 0 bases at J; junction bases unmatched: 3. The CDR3 bases are TGTGCCAGCAGCGAAGGACTAGCGGGAGCCAAAAACATTCAGTACTTC. This encodes CASSEGLAGAKNIQYF. Full variable domain (missing parts from reference TRBV7-3 and TRBJ2-4): GAGVSQTPSNKVTEKGKYVELRCDPISGHTALYWYRQSLGQGPEFLIYFQGTGAADDSGLPNDRFFAVRPEGSVSTLKIQRTERGDSAVYLCASSEGLAGAKNIQYFGAGTRLSVL.

The chain uses TRBV6-6 and TRBJ2-1; weak D call: TRBD1 (6 bases). V was cut by 5 bases and J by 7 bases, with 18 bases left in between. This CDR3 spans 15 amino acids. Germline V gene lookup returns CDR1 MNHNY and CDR2 SVGAGI (reference sequence). Written as DNA, the CDR3 is TGTGCCAGCAGTCGGGCGGCAGGGGAAATAAATGAGCAGTTCTTC. This gives the protein CASSRAAGEINEQFF.

V gene TRBV18 combines with J gene TRBJ1-2; 7 bases fit TRBD1. The germline gives CDR1 KGHSH, CDR2 LQKENI. CDR3 size: 15 residues. V shed 2 bases and J 1 base; nucleotides not matched to a gene: 4. CDR3: CASSPLDRVNYGYTF. CDR3 bases: TGTGCCAGCTCACCATTAGACAGGGTTAACTATGGCTACACCTTC.

This chain uses TRBV6-5 with TRBJ2-7, with 8 bases matching TRBD2. Germline trimming cut 6 bases from V and 5 bases from J; bases unmatched to any gene: 6. The CDR3 has 13 residues. Germline V gene data show CDR1 as MNHEY and CDR2 as SVGAGI. CDR3 in DNA: TGTGCCAGCAGACGTTCGGGAGGGAACGAGCAGTACTTC. This gives the protein CASRRSGGNEQYF.

The chain's CDR3 is CSAGDNEQYF. The CDR3 bases are TGCAGCGCTGGTGACAACGAGCAGTACTTC. The chain joins TRBV29-1 to TRBJ2-7, with D unresolved. This CDR3 spans 10 amino acids. Germline V gene lookup returns CDR1 SQVTM and CDR2 ANQGSEA. V gave up 7 bases and J gave up 5 bases, with 9 bases separating them.

A single count supports this clone. The V call is TRBV18, the J call TRBJ1-4; 12 bases agree with TRBD1. The V and J ends lost 6 bases and 12 bases, in that order; junction bases with no gene match: 8. CDR1 and CDR2 (germline): KGHSH, LQKENI. The CDR3 contains 14 residues. CDR3: CASSPGTGGAELFF. DNA for the CDR3: TGTGCCAGCTCTCCCGGGACAGGGGGCGCGGAACTGTTTTTT.

In the case of this clone: At one end the junction does not follow the germline gene, possibly because of a read error. V gene TRBV4-3 combines with J gene TRBJ2-3; maybe TRBD2 (5 bases). This CDR3 has 15 residues. The germline V gene has CDR1 LGHNA and CDR2 YSLEER. CDR3 loop: CANSLRRELTDTQYF. For the CDR3, the DNA is TGCGCCAACAGCCTAAGACGGGAACTCACAGATACGCAGTATTTT.

The CDR3 here is CASSDFQGVEQYF. The CDR3, as DNA: TGTGCCAGCAGTGACTTCCAAGGAGTCGAGCAGTACTTC. The genes are TRBV6-1 and TRBJ2-7; no clear D. The CDR3 extends over 13 amino acids. With 3 bases removed from V and 6 bases from J, the gap between germline ends came to 12 bases. Germline values: CDR1 MNHNS, CDR2 SASEGT.

The V gene is TRBV19, the J gene TRBJ1-1; 10 bases are shared with TRBD1. There are 15 residues in the CDR3. Per germline, CDR1 LNHDA and CDR2 SQIVND (reference sequence). Germline trimming cut 3 bases from V and 5 bases from J; bases unmatched to any gene: 6. This CDR3 is CASSIPGQGGTEAFF. The CDR3 bases are TGTGCCAGTAGTATTCCCGGACAGGGGGGGACTGAAGCTTTCTTT.

V and J are TRBV18 and TRBJ2-7; 14 bases line up with TRBD2. This CDR3 has 17 residues. The J segment lost 3 bases and the V segment lost 3 bases, leaving 7 bases of the junction unmatched. Germline V gene sequence: CDR1 KGHSH, CDR2 LQKENI. Here the CDR3 reads CASSPKKGLAGVYEQYF. The DNA of the CDR3 is TGTGCCAGCTCACCGAAGAAGGGACTAGCGGGAGTCTACGAGCAGTACTTC.

The rearrangement joins TRBV5-1 to TRBJ2-1; 12 positions agree with TRBD2. Trimming at V came to 4 bases and at J to 14 bases, leaving 13 bases not matched to a gene. Germline CDR1 SGHRS, CDR2 YFSETQ. The CDR3 is made up of 15 amino acids. The chain's CDR3 is CASSPGTSGWGPEFF. The DNA for the CDR3 is TGCGCCAGCAGCCCGGGGACTAGCGGGTGGGGCCCGGAGTTCTTC. Drawing the rest from reference TRBV5-1 and TRBJ2-1, the complete variable domain is KAGVTQTPRYLIKTRGQQVTLSCSPISGHRSVSWYQQTPGQGLQFLFEYFSETQRNKGNFPGRFSGRQFSNSRSEMNVSTLELGDSALYLCASSPGTSGWGPEFFGPGTRLTVL.

In its sample, this clone was seen once. The CDR3 is CASSLEGGHYEQYF. CDR3 nucleotide sequence: TGTGCCAGCAGCTTAGAAGGCGGGCACTACGAGCAGTACTTC. This chain connects TRBV11-3 to TRBJ2-7, with D possibly matching TRBD2 (5 bases). The CDR3 has 14 residues. V was shortened by 0 bases and J by 3 bases, with 9 bases between the two germline ends. Germline lookup yields CDR1 SGHNT and CDR2 YENEEA.

V and J are TRBV7-2 and TRBJ2-5; weak D call: TRBD1 (5 bases). Trimming cost V 3 bases and J 4 bases, with 12 bases left between them. CDR3 length: 14 amino acids. Germline values: CDR1 SGHTA, CDR2 FQGNSA. CDR3 DNA: TGTGCCAGCAGCTTCAGGGAAGGCCGAGAGACCCAGTACTTC. The encoded protein is CASSFREGRETQYF.

The V and J genes are TRBV19 and TRBJ1-1, with D perhaps matching TRBD1 (5 bases). Germline V lookup: CDR1 LNHDA, CDR2 SQIVND (reference sequence). The CDR3 loop spans 15 amino acids. Trimming shortened V by 5 bases and J by 2 bases, and 15 bases separated the two germline ends. CDR3 residues: CASSSGGAGNTEAFF. CDR3 nucleotide sequence: TGTGCCAGTAGTTCTGGCGGGGCGGGAAACACTGAAGCTTTCTTT.

CDR3 loop: CASSQDRGGYTF. The DNA for the CDR3 is TGTGCCAGCTCACAAGACAGGGGGGGCTACACCTTC. The gene calls are TRBV18 and TRBJ1-2, with 9 nucleotides matching TRBD1. The V and J ends lost 4 bases and 8 bases, in that order; junction bases with no gene match: 2. The CDR3 length is 12 residues. Germline-derived CDR1 and CDR2 are KGHSH and LQKENI. Full variable domain (missing parts from reference TRBV18 and TRBJ1-2): NAGVMQNPRHLVRRRGQEARLRCSPMKGHSHVYWYRQLPEEGLKFMVYLQKENIIDESGMPKERFSAEFPKEGPSILRIQQVVRGDSAAYFCASSQDRGGYTFGSGTRLTVV.

The genes are TRBV28 and TRBJ1-5; the D is unclear. This CDR3 comprises 14 residues. Trimming cost V 6 bases and J 0 bases, with 9 bases left between them. Germline V gene data show CDR1 as MDHEN and CDR2 as SYDVKM. The CDR3 protein is CASSQGGSNQPQHF. The CDR3 coding sequence is TGTGCCAGCAGCCAAGGAGGTAGCAATCAGCCCCAGCATTTT. Full variable domain (missing parts from reference TRBV28 and TRBJ1-5): DVKVTQSSRYLVKRTGEKVFLECVQDMDHENMFWYRQDPGLGLRLIYFSYDVKMKEKGDIPEGYSVSREKKERFSLILESASTNQTSMYLCASSQGGSNQPQHFGDGTRLSIL.

This clone was observed a single time. The chain uses TRBV29-1 and TRBJ1-1; the D gene is possibly TRBD1 (6 bases). V dropped 3 bases and J dropped 3 bases, with 17 bases sitting between them. Germline CDR1 reads SQVTM; CDR2 reads ANQGSEA. The CDR3 is 15 amino acids. As DNA, the CDR3 is TGCAGCGTTGAGCTTAGGCGGACAGCGGACACTGAAGCTTTCTTT. Residues: CSVELRRTADTEAFF.

The chain couples TRBV14 to TRBJ2-3; 8 bases are shared with TRBD2. The CDR3 length is 20 residues. Germline-derived CDR1 and CDR2 are SGHDN and FVKESK. V dropped 5 bases and J dropped 1; count of bases not matched to a gene: 20. CDR3 DNA sequence: TGTGCCAGCAGCAACCTAGGCCTGGGAGTTCGGCGGGAGGGCACAGATACGCAGTATTTT. Amino acid sequence: CASSNLGLGVRREGTDTQYF.

V gene TRBV30 combines with J gene TRBJ1-3; 9 bases are a match to TRBD1. The CDR3 runs to 15 residues. Germline lookup yields CDR1 GTSNPN and CDR2 SVGIG (reference sequence). The junction had 7 bases not matched to a gene; V was cut back by 3 bases and J by 4 bases. The CDR3 region has the DNA TGTGCCTGGAGAGATCCCGGGACAGGGGGAAACACCATATATTTT. Translation: CAWRDPGTGGNTIYF.